This T cell receptor (beta chain) was found in a study of shared clonotypes between healthy human individuals. The table came from immunoSEQ multiplex PCR; TCRdb's copy has only in-frame clones and leaves some out. The data contain some 2.1 million clones, 85% to 95% of them singletons. V trimming: 5 bases; J trimming: 1 base; junction bases outside the gene matches: 8. Germline CDR1 reads MNHNY; CDR2 reads SVGAGI (reference sequence). The CDR3 extends over 16 amino acids. Study results and caveats: The study found approximately 5% of naive CD4 clonotypes shared across a handful of donors. Clonotypes shared by all four sorted-subset donors had higher generation probabilities than non-shared clonotypes.

In regard to this clone: Its antigen is currently unknown.

This receptor was obtained from a man in his late teens or twenties in good health. Sequenced sample: naive CD4+ T cells sorted from blood. As to subset: CD45RA+ positively selected. The rearrangement links TRBV6-6 to TRBJ2-3, with 8 bases that match TRBD1. In DNA, the CDR3 is TGTGCCAGCAGTCCCAGGGGGCGGGGCGGCACAGATACGCAGTATTTT. Residues: CASSPRGRGGTDTQYF.